This T cell receptor (beta chain) is from a study of T cells after yellow fever vaccination. Study background: Preparation used SMART-Seq v4 Ultra Low Input for the low-cell-number fractions.

TCRdb reprocessed the 5' RACE reads with MiXCR, giving one entry per CDR3 protein. The repertoire has approximately 74,000 distinct CDR3 sequences, roughly 6.9% of them found once; the top ten carry roughly 33%. Germline assignment: CDR1 SGHDT and CDR2 YYEEEE. The CDR3 extends over 14 amino acids. Trimming left V 5 bases short and J 4 bases short, with 13 bases between. The J gene is TRBJ2-4, the V gene TRBV5-6; D is perhaps TRBD1 or TRBD2 (5 bases each). Sequences were derived from CD8+ T cells sorted from PBMCs, sampled about 5 days after the first yellow fever vaccination. The TCR was taken from a man aged 18 to 29 who received the YFV17D yellow fever vaccine. The DNA for the CDR3 is TGTGCCAGCAGTGGGGACGGATTTAAAAACATTCAGTACTTC. Translation: CASSGDGFKNIQYF.